This T cell receptor (beta chain) was sequenced during a study of CD8 T cells in Susac syndrome. Overall study findings and caveats: Regarding the TCR sequencing and HLA analysis, the study admitted that a relatively small number of individuals were involved.

When the RNA was reverse transcribed, random hexamers were used with an input of about 0.45 to 1 ug. TCRdb processed the immunoSEQ multiplex PCR reads anew with MiXCR; each CDR3 protein has one entry. The repertoire holds roughly 200,000 distinct CDR3 sequences, 90% to 95% seen once, with around 0.16% in the top ten. In the case of this clonotype: The antigen is unknown.

The CDR3 spans 13 residues. CDR1 SGDLS and CDR2 YYNGEE come from the germline V gene. The V end was cut by 0 bases, the J end by 4 bases, with 7 bases between. The chain combines TRBV9 with TRBJ1-1; the D is unclear. This TCR came from a human donor with multiple sclerosis. What was sequenced was CD8+ T cells from PBMCs. CDR3 residues: CASSVGVGTEAFF. The CDR3 DNA sequence: TGTGCCAGCAGCGTAGGGGTGGGCACTGAAGCTTTCTTT. The variable domain in full, completed from reference TRBV9 and TRBJ1-1, reads DSGVTQTPKHLITATGQRVTLRCSPRSGDLSVYWYQQSLDQGLQFLIQYYNGEERAKGNILERFSAQQFPDLHSELNLSSLELGDSALYFCASSVGVGTEAFFGQGTRLTVV.